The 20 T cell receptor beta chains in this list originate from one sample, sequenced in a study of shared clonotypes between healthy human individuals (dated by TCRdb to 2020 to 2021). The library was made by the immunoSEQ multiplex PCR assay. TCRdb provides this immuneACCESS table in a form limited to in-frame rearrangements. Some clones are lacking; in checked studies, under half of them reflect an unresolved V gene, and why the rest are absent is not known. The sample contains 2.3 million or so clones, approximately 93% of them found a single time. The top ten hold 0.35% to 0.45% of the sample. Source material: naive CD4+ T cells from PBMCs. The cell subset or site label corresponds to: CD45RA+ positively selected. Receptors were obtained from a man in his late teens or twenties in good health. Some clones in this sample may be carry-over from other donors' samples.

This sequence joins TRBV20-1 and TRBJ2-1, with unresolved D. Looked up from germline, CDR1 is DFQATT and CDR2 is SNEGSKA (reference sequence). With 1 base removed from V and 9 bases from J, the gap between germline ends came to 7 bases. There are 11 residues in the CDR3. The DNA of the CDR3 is TGCAGTGCTAGAGCGGAGAGTGAGCAGTTCTTC. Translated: CSARAESEQFF.

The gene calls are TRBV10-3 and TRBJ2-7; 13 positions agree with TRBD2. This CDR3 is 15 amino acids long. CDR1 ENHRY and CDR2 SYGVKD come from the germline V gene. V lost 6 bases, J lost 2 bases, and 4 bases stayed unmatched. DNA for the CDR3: TGTGCCATCAGCAAACTAGCGGGAGGGACCTACGAGCAGTACTTC. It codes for CAISKLAGGTYEQYF.

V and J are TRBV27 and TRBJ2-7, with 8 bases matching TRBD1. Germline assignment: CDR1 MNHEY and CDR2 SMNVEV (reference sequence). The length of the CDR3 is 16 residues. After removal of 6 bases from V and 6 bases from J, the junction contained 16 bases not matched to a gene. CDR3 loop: CASSELMTGVSSEQYF. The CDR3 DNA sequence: TGTGCCAGCAGCGAGCTGATGACAGGGGTTTCTTCCGAGCAGTACTTC.

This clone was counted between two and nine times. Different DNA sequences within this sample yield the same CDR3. The chain's CDR3 is CASSPLGSNQPQHF. In DNA form, the CDR3 reads TGTGCCAGCTCACCACTCGGGAGCAATCAGCCCCAGCATTTT. The chain has TRBV18 and TRBJ1-5; no clear D gene. Germline V gives CDR1 KGHSH, CDR2 LQKENI. Trimming pared 1 base from V and 1 base from J, leaving 5 bases between. This CDR3 is 14 amino acids long.

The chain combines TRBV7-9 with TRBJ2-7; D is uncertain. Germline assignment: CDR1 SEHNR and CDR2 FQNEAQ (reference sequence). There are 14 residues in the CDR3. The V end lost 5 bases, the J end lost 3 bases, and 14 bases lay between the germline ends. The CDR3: CASSPSRVGYEQYF. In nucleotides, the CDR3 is TGTGCCAGCAGCCCCAGTCGGGTGGGCTACGAGCAGTACTTC.

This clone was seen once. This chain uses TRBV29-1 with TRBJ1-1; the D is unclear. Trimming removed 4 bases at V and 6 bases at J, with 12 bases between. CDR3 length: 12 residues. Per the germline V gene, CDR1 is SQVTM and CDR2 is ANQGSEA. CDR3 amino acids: CSVARGKAEAFF. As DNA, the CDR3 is TGCAGCGTTGCAAGAGGGAAGGCTGAAGCTTTCTTT. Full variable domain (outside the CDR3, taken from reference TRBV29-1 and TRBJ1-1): SAVISQKPSRDICQRGTSLTIQCQVDSQVTMMFWYRQQPGQSLTLIATANQGSEATYESGFVIDKFPISRPNLTFSTLTVSNMSPEDSSIYLCSVARGKAEAFFGQGTRLTVV.

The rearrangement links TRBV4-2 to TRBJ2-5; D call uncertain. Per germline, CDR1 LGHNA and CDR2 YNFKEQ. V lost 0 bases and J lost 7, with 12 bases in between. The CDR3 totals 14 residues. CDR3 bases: TGTGCCAGCAGCCAAGAGGTCAGAACGGGGACCCAGTACTTC. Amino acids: CASSQEVRTGTQYF.

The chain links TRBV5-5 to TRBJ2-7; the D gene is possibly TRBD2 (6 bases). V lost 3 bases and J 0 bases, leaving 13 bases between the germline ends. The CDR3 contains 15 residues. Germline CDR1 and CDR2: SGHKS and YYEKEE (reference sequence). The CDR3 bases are TGTGCCAGCAGCTGGGGGAGGCAGAGCTCCTACGAGCAGTACTTC. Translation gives CASSWGRQSSYEQYF.

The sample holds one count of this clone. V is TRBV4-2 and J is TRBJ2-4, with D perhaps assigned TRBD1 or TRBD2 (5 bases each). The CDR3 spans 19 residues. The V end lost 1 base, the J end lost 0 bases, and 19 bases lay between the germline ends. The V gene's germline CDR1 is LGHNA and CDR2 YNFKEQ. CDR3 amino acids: CASSQVTRGPFVAKNIQYF. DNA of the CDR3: TGTGCCAGCAGCCAAGTCACGAGGGGCCCTTTCGTAGCCAAAAACATTCAGTACTTC.

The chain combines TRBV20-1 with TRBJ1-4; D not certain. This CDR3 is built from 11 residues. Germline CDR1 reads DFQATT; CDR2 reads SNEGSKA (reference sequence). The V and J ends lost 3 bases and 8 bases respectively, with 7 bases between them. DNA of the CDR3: TGCAGTGCTAGCGGGTCGGAAAAACTGTTTTTT. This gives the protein CSASGSEKLFF.

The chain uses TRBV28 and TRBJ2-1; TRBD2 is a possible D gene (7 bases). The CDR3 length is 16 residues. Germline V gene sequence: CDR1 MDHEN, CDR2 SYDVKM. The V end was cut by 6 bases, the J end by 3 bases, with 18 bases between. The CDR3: CASREGGENGYNEQFF. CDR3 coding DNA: TGTGCCAGCAGGGAAGGGGGGGAGAATGGCTACAATGAGCAGTTCTTC.

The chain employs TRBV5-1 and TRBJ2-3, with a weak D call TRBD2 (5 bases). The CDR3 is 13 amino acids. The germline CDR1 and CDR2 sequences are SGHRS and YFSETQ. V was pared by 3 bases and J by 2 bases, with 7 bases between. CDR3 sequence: CASSSGNTDTQYF. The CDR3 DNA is TGCGCCAGCAGCTCCGGGAACACAGATACGCAGTATTTT.

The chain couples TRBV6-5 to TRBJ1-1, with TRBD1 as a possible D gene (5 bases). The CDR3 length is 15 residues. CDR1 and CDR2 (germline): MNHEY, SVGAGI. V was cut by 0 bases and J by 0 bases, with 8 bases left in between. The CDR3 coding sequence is TGTGCCAGCAGTTACTCGTGGGGGATGAACACTGAAGCTTTCTTT. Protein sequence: CASSYSWGMNTEAFF.

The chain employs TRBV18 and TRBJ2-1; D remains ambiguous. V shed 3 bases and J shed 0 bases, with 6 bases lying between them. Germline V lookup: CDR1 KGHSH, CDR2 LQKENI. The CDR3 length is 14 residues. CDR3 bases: TGTGCCAGCTCACCTAGCTACTCCTACAATGAGCAGTTCTTC. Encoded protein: CASSPSYSYNEQFF.

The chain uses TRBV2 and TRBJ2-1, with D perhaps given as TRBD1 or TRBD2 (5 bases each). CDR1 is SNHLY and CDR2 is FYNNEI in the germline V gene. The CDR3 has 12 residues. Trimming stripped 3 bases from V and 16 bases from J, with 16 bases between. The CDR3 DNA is TGTGCCAGCAGTGAGACCGGGACCCCTCCTTTCTTC. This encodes CASSETGTPPFF. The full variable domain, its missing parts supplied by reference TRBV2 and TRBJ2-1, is EPEVTQTPSHQVTQMGQEVILRCVPISNHLYFYWYRQILGQKVEFLVSFYNNEISEKSEIFDDQFSVERPDGSNFTLKIRSTKLEDSAMYFCASSETGTPPFFGPGTRLTVL.

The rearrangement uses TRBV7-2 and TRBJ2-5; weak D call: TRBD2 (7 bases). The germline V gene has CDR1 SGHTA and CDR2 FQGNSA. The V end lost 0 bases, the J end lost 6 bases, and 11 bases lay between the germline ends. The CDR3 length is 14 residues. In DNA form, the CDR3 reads TGTGCCAGCAGCTTAGCGAAGGGGGGGCAGACCCAGTACTTC. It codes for CASSLAKGGQTQYF.

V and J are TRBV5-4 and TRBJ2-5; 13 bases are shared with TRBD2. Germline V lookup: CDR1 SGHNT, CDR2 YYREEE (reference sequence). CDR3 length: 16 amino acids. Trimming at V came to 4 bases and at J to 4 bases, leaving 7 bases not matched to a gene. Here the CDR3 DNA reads TGTGCCAGCAGCCGTGGACTAGCGGGAGTATTAGAGACCCAGTACTTC. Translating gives CASSRGLAGVLETQYF.

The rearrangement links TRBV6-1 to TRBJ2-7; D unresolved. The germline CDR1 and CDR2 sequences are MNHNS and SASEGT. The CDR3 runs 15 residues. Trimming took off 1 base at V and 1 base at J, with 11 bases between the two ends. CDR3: CASSEGSRGSYEQYF. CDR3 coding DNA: TGTGCCAGCAGTGAAGGCAGTCGCGGATCCTACGAGCAGTACTTC.

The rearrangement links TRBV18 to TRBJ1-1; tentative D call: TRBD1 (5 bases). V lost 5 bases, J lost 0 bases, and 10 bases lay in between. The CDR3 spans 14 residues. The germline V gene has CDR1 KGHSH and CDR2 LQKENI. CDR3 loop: CASSKTEMNTEAFF. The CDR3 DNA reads TGTGCCAGCTCAAAGACAGAAATGAACACTGAAGCTTTCTTT.

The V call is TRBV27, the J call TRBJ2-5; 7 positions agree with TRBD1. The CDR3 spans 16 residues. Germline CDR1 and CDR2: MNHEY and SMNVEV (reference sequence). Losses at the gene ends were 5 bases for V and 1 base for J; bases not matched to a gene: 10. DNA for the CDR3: TGTGCCAGCAGTATCCTCGGCAGGGGGTTCCAAGAGACCCAGTACTTC. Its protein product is CASSILGRGFQETQYF.